This entry lists 8 T cell receptor beta chains sequenced from one sample in a study of cytomegalovirus exposure and HLA in healthy donors. PCR amplification relied on 60 Vbeta primers (plus 13 Jbeta primers). Clones were read by immunoSEQ multiplex PCR, and TCRdb kept only the in-frame ones, dropping some. The sample table includes 65,000 to 80,000 clones. Sequencing was carried out using PBMCs. These receptors were collected from a man aged 30-40 years in good health and CMV-seronegative.

J is TRBJ1-4 and V is TRBV27; 12 nucleotides align to TRBD1. V lost 2 bases, J lost 3 bases, and 10 bases stayed unmatched. Germline V gives CDR1 MNHEY, CDR2 SMNVEV (reference sequence). The CDR3 loop spans 19 amino acids. CDR3 sequence: CASSLRRDRGRPSNEKLFF. The CDR3 bases are TGTGCCAGCAGTTTACGCCGGGACAGGGGGCGTCCGTCTAATGAAAAACTGTTTTTT.

The V call is TRBV14, the J call TRBJ1-2; D is undetermined. This CDR3 has 16 residues. V gave up 1 base and J gave up 4 bases, with 16 bases separating them. Germline CDR1 and CDR2: SGHDN and FVKESK. In DNA, the CDR3 is TGTGCCAGCAGCCAAGGTGCGAGGTGGATGTTCTATGGCTACACCTTC. Encoded protein: CASSQGARWMFYGYTF.

This chain uses TRBV9 with TRBJ2-3; tentative D call: TRBD1 (5 bases). The CDR3 runs 13 residues. Germline lookup yields CDR1 SGDLS and CDR2 YYNGEE. V lost 5 bases and J 3 bases, leaving 10 bases between the germline ends. This CDR3 is CASRQVLTDTQYF. The CDR3 coding sequence is TGTGCCAGCAGACAGGTTTTAACAGATACGCAGTATTTT.

The J gene is TRBJ1-5, the V gene TRBV4-1; 10 bases match TRBD1. With V trimmed by 1 base and J by 5 bases, 2 bases remained unmatched. In germline, CDR1 is MGHRA, CDR2 YSYEKL. The CDR3 totals 15 residues. The CDR3 DNA reads TGCGCCAGCAGCCAAGGGGACAGGGGATATCAGCCCCAGCATTTT. As protein: CASSQGDRGYQPQHF.

CDR3 protein: CASSSTRGTDTQYF. In DNA, the CDR3 is TGTGCCAGCAGCTCAACCCGGGGGACAGATACGCAGTATTTT. The V gene is TRBV9, the J gene TRBJ2-3, with D possibly matching TRBD2 (6 bases). Germline assignment: CDR1 SGDLS and CDR2 YYNGEE. This CDR3 comprises 14 residues. Trimming shortened V by 4 bases and J by 3 bases, and 12 bases separated the two germline ends. Using reference TRBV9 and TRBJ2-3 for the parts outside the CDR3, the full variable domain is DSGVTQTPKHLITATGQRVTLRCSPRSGDLSVYWYQQSLDQGLQFLIQYYNGEERAKGNILERFSAQQFPDLHSELNLSSLELGDSALYFCASSSTRGTDTQYFGPGTRLTVL.

The V and J genes are TRBV7-8 and TRBJ2-7; D uncertain. Trimming took off 4 bases at V and 6 bases at J, with 13 bases between the two ends. This CDR3 has 13 residues. Germline V gives CDR1 SGHVS, CDR2 FQNEAQ. In DNA form, the CDR3 reads TGTGCCAGCAGCTCGTCAATTGGGCTCGAGCAGTACTTC. This codes for CASSSSIGLEQYF.

This rearrangement joins TRBV7-3 to TRBJ2-7, with TRBD2 matching 9 bases. With V trimmed by 1 base and J by 4 bases, 5 bases remained unmatched. Germline CDR1 SGHTA, CDR2 FQGTGA. The CDR3 contains 15 residues. The CDR3 protein is CASSLILAGRYEQYF. The CDR3 region has the DNA TGTGCCAGCAGCTTAATCCTAGCGGGGAGATACGAGCAGTACTTC.

This chain joins TRBV6-5 and TRBJ2-2, with D maybe TRBD2 (5 bases). V was shortened by 6 bases and J by 3 bases, with 8 bases between the two germline ends. The CDR3 is 13 amino acids. From germline, CDR1 is MNHEY and CDR2 SVGAGI. The CDR3 DNA reads TGTGCCAGCAGCGGGATCTACACCGGGGAGCTGTTTTTT. Encoded protein: CASSGIYTGELFF.